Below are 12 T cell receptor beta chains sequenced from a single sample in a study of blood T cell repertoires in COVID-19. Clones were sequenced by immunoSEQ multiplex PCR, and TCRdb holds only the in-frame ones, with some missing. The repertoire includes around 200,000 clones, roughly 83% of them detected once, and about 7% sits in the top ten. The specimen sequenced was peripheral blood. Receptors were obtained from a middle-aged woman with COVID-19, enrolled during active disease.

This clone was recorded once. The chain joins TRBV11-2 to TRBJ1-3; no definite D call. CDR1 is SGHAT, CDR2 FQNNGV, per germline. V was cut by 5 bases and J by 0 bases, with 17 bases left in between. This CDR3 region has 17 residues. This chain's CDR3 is CASSARLARNSGNTIYF. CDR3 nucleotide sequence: TGTGCCAGCAGCGCCCGTCTGGCCCGTAACTCTGGAAACACCATATATTTT.

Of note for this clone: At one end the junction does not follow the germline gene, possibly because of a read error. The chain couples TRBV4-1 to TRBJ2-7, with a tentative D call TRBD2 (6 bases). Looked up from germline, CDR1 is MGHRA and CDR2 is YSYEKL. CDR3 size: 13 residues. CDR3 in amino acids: CASSPPGTENRDF. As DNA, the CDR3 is TGCGCCAGCAGCCCACCCGGGACTGAAAATCGCGACTTC.

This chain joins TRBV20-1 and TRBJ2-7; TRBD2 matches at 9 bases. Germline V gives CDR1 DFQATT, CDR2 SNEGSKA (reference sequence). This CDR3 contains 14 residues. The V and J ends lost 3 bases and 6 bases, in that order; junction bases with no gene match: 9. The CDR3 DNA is TGCAGTGCTAGTGTACCTAGCGGGAATCGCGAGCAGTACTTC. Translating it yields CSASVPSGNREQYF.

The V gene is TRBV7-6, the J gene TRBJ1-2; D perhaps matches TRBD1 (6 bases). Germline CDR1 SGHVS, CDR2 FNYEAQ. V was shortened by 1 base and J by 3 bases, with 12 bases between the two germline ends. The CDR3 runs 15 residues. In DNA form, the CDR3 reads TGTGCCAGCAGCTTAGTCGCAGGGGCGGACTATGGCTACACCTTC. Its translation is CASSLVAGADYGYTF.

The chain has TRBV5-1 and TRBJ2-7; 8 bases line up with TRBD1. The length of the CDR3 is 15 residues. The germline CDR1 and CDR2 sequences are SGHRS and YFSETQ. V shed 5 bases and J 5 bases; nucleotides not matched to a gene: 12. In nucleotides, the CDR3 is TGCGCCAGCAGATTTGGGGGAACAGGGGGAGACGAGCAGTACTTC. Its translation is CASRFGGTGGDEQYF.

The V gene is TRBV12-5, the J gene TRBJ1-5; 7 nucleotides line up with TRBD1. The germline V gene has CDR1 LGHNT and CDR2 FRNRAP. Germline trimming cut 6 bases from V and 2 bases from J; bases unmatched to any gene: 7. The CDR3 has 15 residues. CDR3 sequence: CASGRTGTGNQPQHF. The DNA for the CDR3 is TGTGCTAGTGGCCGAACAGGGACAGGCAATCAGCCCCAGCATTTT.

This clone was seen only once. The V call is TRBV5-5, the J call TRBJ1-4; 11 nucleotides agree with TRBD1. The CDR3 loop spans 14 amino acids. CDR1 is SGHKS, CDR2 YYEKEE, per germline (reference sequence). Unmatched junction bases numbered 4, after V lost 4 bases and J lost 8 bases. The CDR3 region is CASSTGTGGEKLFF. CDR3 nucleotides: TGTGCCAGCAGCACAGGGACAGGGGGGGAAAAACTGTTTTTT.

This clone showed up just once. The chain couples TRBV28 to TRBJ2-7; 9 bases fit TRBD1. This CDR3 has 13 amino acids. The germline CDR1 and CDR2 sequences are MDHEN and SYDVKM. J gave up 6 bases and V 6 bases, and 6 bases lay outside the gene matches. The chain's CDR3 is CASRGDRAVEQYF. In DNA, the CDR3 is TGTGCCAGCAGGGGGGACAGGGCCGTCGAGCAGTACTTC.

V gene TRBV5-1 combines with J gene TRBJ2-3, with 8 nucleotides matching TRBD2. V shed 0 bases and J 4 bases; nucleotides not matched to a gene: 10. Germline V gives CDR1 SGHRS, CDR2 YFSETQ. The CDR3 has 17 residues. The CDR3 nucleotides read TGCGCCAGCAGCTTGGGGGCCAGCGGGAGAACCCCAGATACGCAGTATTTT. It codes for CASSLGASGRTPDTQYF.

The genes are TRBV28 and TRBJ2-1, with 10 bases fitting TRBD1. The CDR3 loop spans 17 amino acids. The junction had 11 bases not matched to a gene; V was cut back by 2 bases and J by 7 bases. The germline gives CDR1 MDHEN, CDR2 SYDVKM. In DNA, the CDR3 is TGTGCCAGCAGTTTAGACCGACAGGGGGCAACGGGGAATGAGCAGTTCTTC. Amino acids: CASSLDRQGATGNEQFF.

The CDR3 bases are TGTGCCAGCGCAGAGACAGGGGGAAATTCACCCCTCCACTTT. It codes for CASAETGGNSPLHF. J is TRBJ1-6 and V is TRBV6-5; TRBD1 matches at 9 bases. Losses at the gene ends were 8 bases for V and 7 bases for J; bases not matched to a gene: 6. Germline values: CDR1 MNHEY, CDR2 SVGAGI. The CDR3 has 14 residues.

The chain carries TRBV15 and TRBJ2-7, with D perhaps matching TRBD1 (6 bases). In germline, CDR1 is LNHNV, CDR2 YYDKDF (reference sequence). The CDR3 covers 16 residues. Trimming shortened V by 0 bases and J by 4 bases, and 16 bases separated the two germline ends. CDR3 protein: CATSRDYLGTPYEQYF. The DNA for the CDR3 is TGTGCCACCAGCAGAGATTATCTCGGGACACCTTACGAGCAGTACTTC.